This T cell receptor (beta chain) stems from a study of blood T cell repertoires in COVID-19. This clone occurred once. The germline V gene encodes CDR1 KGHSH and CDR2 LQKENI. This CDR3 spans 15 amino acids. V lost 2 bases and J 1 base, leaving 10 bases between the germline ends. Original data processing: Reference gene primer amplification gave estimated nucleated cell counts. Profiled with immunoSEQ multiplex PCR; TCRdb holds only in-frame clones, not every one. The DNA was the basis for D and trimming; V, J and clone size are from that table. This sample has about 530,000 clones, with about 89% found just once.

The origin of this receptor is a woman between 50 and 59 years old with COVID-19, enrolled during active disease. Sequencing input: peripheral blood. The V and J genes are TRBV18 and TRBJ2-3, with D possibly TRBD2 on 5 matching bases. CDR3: CASSPGSSGTDTQYF. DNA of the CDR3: TGTGCCAGCTCACCAGGAAGTAGCGGCACAGATACGCAGTATTTT.